The clone carrying this T cell receptor (beta chain) was counted many times. Its target is unknown. The sample originates from a study of T cells after yellow fever vaccination. Study conclusions and caveats: In FACS-sorted repertoires, abundant clonotypes from the bulk population could appear as contaminants. Clonotype sharing between CD4 and CD8 compartments was small.

The CDR3 sequence is 12 residues long. Germline-derived CDR1 and CDR2 are MNHNY and SVGAGI (reference sequence). The germline V and J ends were trimmed by 10 bases and 3 bases, with 12 bases remaining between them. A single record per CDR3 protein comes from TCRdb applying MiXCR to the 5' RACE reads. The data contain about 250,000 distinct CDR3 sequences, over 3% of them singletons. V gene TRBV6-6 combines with J gene TRBJ1-1; D is possibly TRBD1 (6 bases). This receptor was taken from a man between 18 and 29 years old who received the YFV17D yellow fever vaccine. Material: PBMCs, obtained 15 days after the yellow fever booster vaccination. CDR3 coding DNA: TGTGCCACAACAGGGACCGACACTGAAGCTTTCTTT. It codes for CATTGTDTEAFF.